This T cell receptor beta chain was profiled in a study of T cell changes during pregnancy in multiple sclerosis. CDR1 and CDR2 from the germline V gene are SGDLS and YYNGEE. This CDR3 spans 12 amino acids. The V and J ends lost 4 bases and 4 bases respectively, with 9 bases between them. Measured with immunoSEQ multiplex PCR; TCRdb has only the in-frame clones, and not every one. The data show roughly 99,000 clones, 92% seen once. This receptor was taken from a female donor in good health, enrolled as a control in a pregnancy study. The chain carries TRBV9 and TRBJ2-7; D is possibly TRBD2 (6 bases). Sequences were derived from peripheral blood, sampled in the third trimester of pregnancy. The CDR3 sequence is CASSSRGYEQYF. CDR3 sequence (DNA): TGTGCCAGCAGCTCCCGGGGGTACGAGCAGTACTTC. Combining the CDR3 with reference TRBV9 and TRBJ2-7 gives the whole variable domain DSGVTQTPKHLITATGQRVTLRCSPRSGDLSVYWYQQSLDQGLQFLIQYYNGEERAKGNILERFSAQQFPDLHSELNLSSLELGDSALYFCASSSRGYEQYFGPGTRLTVT.